The 3 T cell receptor beta chains presented below share a single source sample, sequenced in a study of technical replicates of blood from four donors. Profiling relied on immunoSEQ multiplex PCR, and the TCRdb table lists in-frame clones only, not all of them. The repertoire consists of about 15,000 clones, with approximately 80% occurring once and the leading ten covering about 11%. The sequenced sample was PBMCs. These receptors all come from a human donor in good health.

The chain links TRBV6-1 to TRBJ2-7, with D perhaps TRBD1 (6 bases). In germline, CDR1 is MNHNS, CDR2 SASEGT. V was cut by 2 bases and J by 3 bases, with 8 bases left in between. This CDR3 has 13 residues. As DNA, the CDR3 is TGTGCCAGCAGTGAACCAGGGGACTACGAGCAGTACTTC. Translation gives CASSEPGDYEQYF.

The V call is TRBV13, the J call TRBJ2-1; 7 bases align to TRBD1. The CDR3 is 11 residues long. Germline values: CDR1 PRHDT, CDR2 FYEKMQ (reference sequence). The ends lost 5 bases at V and 9 bases at J; junction bases unmatched: 1. The CDR3 loop reads CASSRGPEQFF. CDR3 sequence (DNA): TGTGCCAGCAGCAGGGGGCCTGAGCAGTTCTTC.

The chain is built from TRBV2 and TRBJ2-5; 9 bases are a match to TRBD1. Germline-derived CDR1 and CDR2 are SNHLY and FYNNEI. Unmatched junction bases numbered 10, after V lost 1 base and J lost 4 bases. CDR3 length: 17 amino acids. In DNA, the CDR3 is TGTGCCAGCAGTGAAGGGGGGACAGGGCGGGCGGGAGAGACCCAGTACTTC. Translated, it gives CASSEGGTGRAGETQYF. The full variable domain, rest sourced from reference TRBV2 and TRBJ2-5, is EPEVTQTPSHQVTQMGQEVILRCVPISNHLYFYWYRQILGQKVEFLVSFYNNEISEKSEIFDDQFSVERPDGSNFTLKIRSTKLEDSAMYFCASSEGGTGRAGETQYFGPGTRLLVL.